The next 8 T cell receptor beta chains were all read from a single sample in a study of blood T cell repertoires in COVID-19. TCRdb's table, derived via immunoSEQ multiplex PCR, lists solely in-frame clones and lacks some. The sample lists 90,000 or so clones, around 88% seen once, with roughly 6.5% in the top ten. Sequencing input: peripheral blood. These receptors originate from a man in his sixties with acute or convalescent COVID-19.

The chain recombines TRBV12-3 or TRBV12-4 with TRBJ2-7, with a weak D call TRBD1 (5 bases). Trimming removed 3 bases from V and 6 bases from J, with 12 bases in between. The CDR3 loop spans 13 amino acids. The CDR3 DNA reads TGTGCCAGCAGTTTCAATCCAGGGTCCGAGCAGTACTTC. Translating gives CASSFNPGSEQYF.

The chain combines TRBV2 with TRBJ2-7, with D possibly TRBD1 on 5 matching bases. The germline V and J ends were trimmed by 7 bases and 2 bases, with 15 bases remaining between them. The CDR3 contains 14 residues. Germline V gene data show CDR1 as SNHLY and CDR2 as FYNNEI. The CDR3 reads CASKQEPQTYEQYF. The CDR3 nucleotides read TGTGCCAGCAAACAGGAGCCTCAAACCTACGAGCAGTACTTC.

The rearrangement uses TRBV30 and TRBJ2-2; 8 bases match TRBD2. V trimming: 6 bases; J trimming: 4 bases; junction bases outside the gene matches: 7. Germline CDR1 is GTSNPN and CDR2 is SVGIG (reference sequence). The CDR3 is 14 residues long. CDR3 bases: TGTGCCTGTCCTACAGCGGGAGCCACCGGGGAGCTGTTTTTT. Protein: CACPTAGATGELFF.

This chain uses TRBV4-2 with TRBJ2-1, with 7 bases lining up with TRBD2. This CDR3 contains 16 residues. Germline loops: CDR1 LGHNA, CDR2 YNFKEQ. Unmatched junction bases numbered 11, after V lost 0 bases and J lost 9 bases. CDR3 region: CASSQEEGGPVGEQFF. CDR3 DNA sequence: TGTGCCAGCAGCCAAGAGGAGGGAGGGCCGGTCGGTGAGCAGTTCTTC.

CDR3 in DNA: TGCGCCAGCAGCCCGGAGACAGGGACGAAAGCTTTCTTT. It specifies CASSPETGTKAFF. The rearrangement links TRBV5-1 to TRBJ1-1, with 7 positions matching TRBD1. CDR3 length: 13 amino acids. CDR1 and CDR2 (germline): SGHRS, YFSETQ. Trimming removed 4 bases from V and 9 bases from J; junction bases left unmatched: 9.

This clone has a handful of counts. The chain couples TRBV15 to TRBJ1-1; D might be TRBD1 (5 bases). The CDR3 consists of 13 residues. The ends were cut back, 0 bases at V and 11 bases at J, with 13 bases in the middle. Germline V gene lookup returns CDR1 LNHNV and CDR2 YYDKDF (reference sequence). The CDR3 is CATSRDLGEGAFF. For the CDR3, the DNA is TGTGCCACCAGCAGAGATCTGGGGGAGGGGGCTTTCTTT.

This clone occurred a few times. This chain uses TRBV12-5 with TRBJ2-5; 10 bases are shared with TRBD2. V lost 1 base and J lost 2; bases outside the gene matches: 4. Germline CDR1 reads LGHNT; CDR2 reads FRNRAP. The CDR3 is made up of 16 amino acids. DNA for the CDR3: TGTGCTAGTGGTTTGGGGACTAGCGGAGGACAAGAGACCCAGTACTTC. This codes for CASGLGTSGGQETQYF.

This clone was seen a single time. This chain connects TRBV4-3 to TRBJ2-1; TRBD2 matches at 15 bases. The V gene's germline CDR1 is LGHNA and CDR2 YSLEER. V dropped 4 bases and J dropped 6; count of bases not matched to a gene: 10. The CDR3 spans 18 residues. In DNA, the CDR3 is TGCGCCAGCAGCCTCACCTGGACTAGCGGGGGGGGTGGCAATGAGCAGTTCTTC. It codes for CASSLTWTSGGGGNEQFF.